This T cell receptor (beta chain) was sequenced during a study of blood T cells in healthy people across ages. Regarding the study as a whole: A roughly linear fall in TCR beta diversity per million T cells was seen with increasing age.

At least 6.5 million PBMCs were isolated per sample. Details on this clonotype: What it binds is unknown.

The V gene lost 0 bases and the J gene lost 7 bases, with 10 bases spanning the gap. This CDR3 has 14 residues. CDR1 and CDR2 (germline): MNHEY, SVGAGI. A second PCR, run for roughly 7 to 11 cycles, used a sample-barcoded 5' primer plus a J-beta primer mix. Template switching added a 12-random-nucleotide identifier to every cDNA molecule. TCRdb processed the 5' RACE reads anew with MiXCR; each CDR3 protein has one entry. The repertoire holds hundreds of thousands of distinct CDR3 sequences, with about 37% as singletons. The sequencing input was blood. The chain carries TRBV6-5 and TRBJ2-1; the D is unclear. The origin of this receptor is a man between 18 and 35 years old in good health. CDR3 residues: CASSYSGFGNEQFF. The CDR3 DNA reads as TGTGCCAGCAGTTACTCAGGTTTCGGGAATGAGCAGTTCTTC.